This is a list of T cell receptor beta chains from one sample in a study of vaccination and CD4 T cells after COVID-19. TCRdb re-derived calls from the PCR reads in MiXCR, one entry per CDR3 protein. The table shows over 20,000 distinct CDR3 sequences, with under 40% occurring only once. Their cognate antigens are unknown. The sample here was CD4+ T cells from blood, cultured in vitro, taken about 7 months after SARS-CoV-2 vaccination. The receptors here all came from a human donor who had recovered from COVID-19. Each CDR3 is given with its conserved first and last residue. D genes are given only for firm matches. The size of a clone is reported for some rows only, either as once, few or many, or as a class for expanded clones.

clone size	D gene	J gene	V gene	CDR3 protein	CDR3 DNA
.	.	TRBJ2-3	TRBV6-1	CASTGTRASTDTQYF	TGTGCCAGCACCGGGACTCGGGCTAGCACAGATACGCAGTATTTT
few	.	TRBJ2-3	TRBV20-1	CSRVGGTDTQYF	TGCAGTAGGGTAGGGGGCACAGATACGCAGTATTTT
few	TRBD2	TRBJ2-7	TRBV7-9	CASSSTSGASYEQYF	TGTGCCAGCAGCTCGACTAGCGGAGCCTCCTACGAGCAGTACTTC
few	.	TRBJ2-2	TRBV20-1	CSAKRGTNTGELFF	TGCAGTGCCAAACGTGGGACTAACACCGGGGAGCTGTTTTTT
.	.	TRBJ1-2	TRBV2	CASRLGPNYGYTF	TGTGCCAGCAGACTGGGACCGAACTATGGCTACACCTTC
.	.	TRBJ1-1	TRBV6-1	CASKAGVANTEAFF	TGTGCCAGCAAGGCCGGGGTTGCGAACACTGAAGCTTTCTTT
once	TRBD2	TRBJ2-1	TRBV20-1	CSARRISGDYNEQFF	TGCAGTGCTAGGCGAATTAGCGGGGATTACAATGAGCAGTTCTTC
.	.	TRBJ1-1	TRBV7-9	CASRRAGENTEAFF	TGTGCCAGCAGACGAGCAGGGGAAAACACTGAAGCTTTCTTT
.	.	TRBJ2-5	TRBV20-1	CSASQGRETQYF	TGCAGTGCTAGTCAGGGTCGCGAGACCCAGTACTTC
.	TRBD2	TRBJ2-5	TRBV5-8	CASSLEWGLAVETQYF	TGTGCCAGCAGCTTGGAATGGGGACTAGCCGTGGAGACCCAGTACTTC
.	TRBD2	TRBJ2-7	TRBV7-9	CASSLAGTSNYEQYF	TGTGCCAGCAGCTTAGCCGGGACTAGTAACTACGAGCAGTACTTC
few	.	TRBJ2-7	TRBV6-5	CASSSMFYEQYF	TGTGCCAGCAGTTCGATGTTCTACGAGCAGTACTTC
.	.	TRBJ2-5	TRBV27	CASSRPAGAQYF	TGTGCCAGCAGTCGGCCAGCCGGGGCCCAGTACTTC
.	TRBD1	TRBJ2-7	TRBV28	CASSLSGGSYEQYF	TGTGCCAGCAGTTTATCAGGGGGAAGCTACGAGCAGTACTTC
.	TRBD2	TRBJ2-3	TRBV20-1	CSAHNGEDGGDTQYF	TGCAGTGCCCATAATGGGGAGGACGGGGGGGATACGCAGTATTTT
few	TRBD2	TRBJ2-3	TRBV25-1	CASSSPGAGVTDTQYF	TGTGCCAGCAGCTCCCCCGGGGCGGGAGTCACAGATACGCAGTATTTT